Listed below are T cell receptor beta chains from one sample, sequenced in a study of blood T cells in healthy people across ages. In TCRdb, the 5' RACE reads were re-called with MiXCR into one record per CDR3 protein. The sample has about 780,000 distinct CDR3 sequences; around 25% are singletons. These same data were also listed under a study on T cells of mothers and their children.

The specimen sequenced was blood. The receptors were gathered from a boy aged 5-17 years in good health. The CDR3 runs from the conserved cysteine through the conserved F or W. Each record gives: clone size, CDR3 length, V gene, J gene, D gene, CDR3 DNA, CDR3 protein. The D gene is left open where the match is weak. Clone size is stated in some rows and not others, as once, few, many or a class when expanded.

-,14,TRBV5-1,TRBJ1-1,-,TGCGCCAGCAGCCCGTCCGGGCAGGGAATTGAAGCTTTCTTT,CASSPSGQGIEAFF
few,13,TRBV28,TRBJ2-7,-,TGTGCCAGCAGTTTACCAGGGGTGTACGAGCAGTACTTC,CASSLPGVYEQYF
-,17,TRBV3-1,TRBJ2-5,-,TGTGCCAGCAGCCTTAGAACCCGATCGGCAGTTAAAGAGACCCAGTACTTC,CASSLRTRSAVKETQYF
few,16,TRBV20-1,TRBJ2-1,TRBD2,TGCAGTGCTAACGGAGCTAGCGGGAGTCGCTACAATGAGCAGTTCTTC,CSANGASGSRYNEQFF
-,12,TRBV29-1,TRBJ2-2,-,TGCAGCGTCGCAGTCGACACCGGGGAGCTGTTTTTT,CSVAVDTGELFF
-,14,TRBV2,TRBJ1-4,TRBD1,TGTGCCAGCAGTGCCTACAGGGGACGCGAAAAACTGTTTTTT,CASSAYRGREKLFF
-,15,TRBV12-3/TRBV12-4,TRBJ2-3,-,TGTGCCAGCAGTAACGGGAGTCAAATTACAGATACGCAGTATTTT,CASSNGSQITDTQYF
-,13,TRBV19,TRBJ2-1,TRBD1,TGTGCCAGTAGTGCTACAGGGGCCAATGAGCAGTTCTTC,CASSATGANEQFF
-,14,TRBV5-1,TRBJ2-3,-,TGCGCCAGCAGCTTGGCACAGGGCCAGGATACGCAGTATTTT,CASSLAQGQDTQYF
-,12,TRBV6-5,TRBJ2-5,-,TGTGCCAGCAGTTACAGGGGCTCGACCCAGTACTTC,CASSYRGSTQYF
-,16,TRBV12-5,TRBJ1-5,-,TGTGCTAGTGGTTTGCAGACAGGTGTGCCTCCTCAGCCCCAGCATTTT,CASGLQTGVPPQPQHF
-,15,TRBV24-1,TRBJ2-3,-,TGTGCCACCAGTGATCCCGGGACTGGAACAGATACGCAGTATTTT,CATSDPGTGTDTQYF
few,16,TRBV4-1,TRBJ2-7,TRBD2,TGCGCCAGCAGCCAACCGGTAGCGGGGGGCTCCTACGAGCAGTACTTC,CASSQPVAGGSYEQYF
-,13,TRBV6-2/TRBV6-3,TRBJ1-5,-,TGTGCCAGCAGTCGACGGACAGATCAGCCCCAGCATTTT,CASSRRTDQPQHF
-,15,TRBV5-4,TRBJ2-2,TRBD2,TGTGCCAGCAGCTTGAGGGAGGGATTCACCGGGGAGCTGTTTTTT,CASSLREGFTGELFF
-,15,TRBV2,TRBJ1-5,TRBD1,TGTGCCAGCAGCGCTGAGACAGGGAGCAATCAGCCCCAGCATTTT,CASSAETGSNQPQHF
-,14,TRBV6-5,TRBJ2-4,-,TGTGCCAGCAGTTACTCCGGCTGGGAAAACATTCAGTACTTC,CASSYSGWENIQYF
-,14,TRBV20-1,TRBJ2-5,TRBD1,TGCAGTGCCTCGGGGGGACAGGGTGGAGAGACCCAGTACTTC,CSASGGQGGETQYF
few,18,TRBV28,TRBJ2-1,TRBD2,TGTGCCAGCAGTTGGACTAGCGGGAGCAAGCGGTCCTACAATGAGCAGTTCTTC,CASSWTSGSKRSYNEQFF
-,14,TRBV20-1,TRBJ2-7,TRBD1,TGCAGTGCTAGTGGACAGGAGCGACTCTACGAGCAGTACTTC,CSASGQERLYEQYF
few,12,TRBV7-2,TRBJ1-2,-,TGTGCCAGCAGCTTAGTGAGCTATGGCTACACCTTC,CASSLVSYGYTF
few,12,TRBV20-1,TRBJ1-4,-,TGCAGTGCTAGATCGGCCACTGAAAAACTGTTTTTT,CSARSATEKLFF
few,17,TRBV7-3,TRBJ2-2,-,TGTGCCAGCAGCTCTCGGGGGGTGGCGGGGGCCACCGGGGAGCTGTTTTTT,CASSSRGVAGATGELFF
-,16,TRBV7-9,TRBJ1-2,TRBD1,TGTGCCAGCAGCTGGGGAGGACAGGGCCCGGAGGGAGGCTACACCTTC,CASSWGGQGPEGGYTF
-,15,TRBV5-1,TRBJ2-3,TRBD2,TGCGCCAGCAGCTCCCAAGGCGGGGGAACAGATACGCAGTATTTT,CASSSQGGGTDTQYF
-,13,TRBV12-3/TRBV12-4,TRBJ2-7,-,TGTGCCAGCAGGGGGGGTACAGTCTACGAGCAGTACTTC,CASRGGTVYEQYF
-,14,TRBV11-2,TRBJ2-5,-,TGTGCCAGCAGCTTAGAGAGCCAGCAAGAGACCCAGTACTTC,CASSLESQQETQYF
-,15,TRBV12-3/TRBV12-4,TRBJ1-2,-,TGTGCCAGCAGCCTTGACAGGTCAGCTAACTATGGCTACACCTTC,CASSLDRSANYGYTF
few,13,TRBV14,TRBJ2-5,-,TGTGCCAGCAGACCGGACAGCCAAGAGACCCAGTACTTC,CASRPDSQETQYF